Following are 24 T cell receptor beta chains from one sample sequenced in a study of graft-versus-host responses after intestinal transplantation. Clones were read by immunoSEQ multiplex PCR, and TCRdb kept only the in-frame ones, dropping some. The table shows around 12,000 clones, with over 85% occurring only once. Sequences were derived from PBMCs, sampled about 34 months after intestinal transplantation. Source of these receptors: a human patient who received an intestinal transplant, so some T cells may come from the graft donor.

The chain links TRBV4-1 to TRBJ1-1, with D possibly being TRBD1 (6 bases). Germline V CDR1 and CDR2: MGHRA, YSYEKL. Trimming left V 5 bases short and J 6 bases short, with 16 bases between. The CDR3 is 14 amino acids. The CDR3 DNA is TGCGCCAGCAGCGCACAGGGTTTGAAGTCTGAAGCTTTCTTT. The encoded protein is CASSAQGLKSEAFF.

A single count supports this clone. The chain uses TRBV9 and TRBJ1-2; D is ambiguous. Germline V gives CDR1 SGDLS, CDR2 YYNGEE. This CDR3 has 13 residues. Trimming took 3 bases from V and 4 from J, leaving 10 bases between them. The CDR3 bases are TGTGCCAGCAGCGCAACAGCGTTCTATGGCTACACCTTC. Encoded protein: CASSATAFYGYTF.

The chain links TRBV18 to TRBJ2-6; D not resolved. The V end was cut by 2 bases, the J end by 0 bases, with 17 bases between. The CDR3 runs to 19 residues. Germline V gene lookup returns CDR1 KGHSH and CDR2 LQKENI. The DNA of the CDR3 is TGTGCCAGCTCACCATTTAGAGACTCGCTTAACTCTGGGGCCAACGTCCTGACTTTC. Translation gives CASSPFRDSLNSGANVLTF.

V gene TRBV5-1 combines with J gene TRBJ2-5, with a tentative D call TRBD1 (5 bases). CDR3 length: 12 residues. From germline, CDR1 is SGHRS and CDR2 YFSETQ. The V end was cut by 7 bases, the J end by 2 bases, with 9 bases between. CDR3 loop: CASRDSQETQYF. The CDR3 DNA reads TGCGCCAGCCGCGACAGTCAAGAGACCCAGTACTTC.

The rearrangement joins TRBV11-3 to TRBJ1-4, with D tentatively TRBD1 (5 bases). Trimming removed 5 bases from V and 0 bases from J, with 25 bases in between. The CDR3 totals 20 residues. The germline gives CDR1 SGHNT, CDR2 YENEEA. This CDR3 reads CASSEGWQGYRVATNEKLFF. The CDR3 DNA reads as TGTGCCAGCAGCGAGGGGTGGCAGGGCTATCGGGTTGCAACTAATGAAAAACTGTTTTTT.

This chain connects TRBV5-4 to TRBJ1-2, with D perhaps matching TRBD1 (6 bases). This CDR3 has 13 amino acids. Germline V lookup: CDR1 SGHNT, CDR2 YYREEE (reference sequence). V lost 4 bases to trimming and J lost 5 bases, with 12 bases between them. CDR3 sequence reads: CASSETGRYGYTF. The CDR3 nucleotides read TGTGCCAGCAGCGAGACAGGCCGATATGGCTACACCTTC.

The V and J genes are TRBV6-6 and TRBJ1-6; D unresolved. CDR1 is MNHNY, CDR2 SVGAGI, per germline (reference sequence). The CDR3 has 14 residues. Trimming left V 4 bases short and J 5 bases short, with 9 bases between. Here the CDR3 DNA reads TGTGCCAGCAGTTCCCAGGTGAATAATTCACCCCTCCACTTT. Residues: CASSSQVNNSPLHF.

The chain recombines TRBV25-1 with TRBJ1-2; D unclear. The germline V gene encodes CDR1 MGHDK and CDR2 SYGVNS. The CDR3 is 16 residues long. V was trimmed by 3 bases and J by 8 bases, leaving 22 bases between them. CDR3 amino acids: CASSEDRLAGRGGYTF. As DNA, the CDR3 is TGTGCCAGCAGTGAGGACCGCCTGGCGGGTCGTGGAGGCTACACCTTC.

The J gene is TRBJ1-4, the V gene TRBV11-2; perhaps TRBD1 as D (5 bases). Trimming removed 8 bases from V and 7 bases from J, with 23 bases in between. The CDR3 totals 16 residues. Germline V gives CDR1 SGHAT, CDR2 FQNNGV. CDR3 region: CASRPALRAGSEKLFF. CDR3 nucleotides: TGTGCCAGCCGACCCGCCCTCAGGGCGGGAAGTGAAAAACTGTTTTTT.

V and J are TRBV6-5 and TRBJ2-5; 7 nucleotides match TRBD1. CDR3 length equals 14 residues. From germline, CDR1 is MNHEY and CDR2 SVGAGI. The V gene end was trimmed by 6 bases and the J gene end by 5 bases; junction bases not matched to a gene: 9. CDR3 DNA sequence: TGTGCCAGCAGGCGTGACAGGGTTGTGGAGACCCAGTACTTC. Translated, it gives CASRRDRVVETQYF.

The genes are TRBV5-8 and TRBJ1-3; 8 bases fit TRBD1. This CDR3 has 13 residues. Trimming cost V 4 bases and J 10 bases; bases outside gene matches: 7. The germline V gene has CDR1 SGHTS and CDR2 YDEGEE. The CDR3 bases are TGTGCCAGCAGCCAACAGACAGGGGCAACCATATATTTT. Translated: CASSQQTGATIYF. The full variable domain, its missing parts supplied by reference TRBV5-8 and TRBJ1-3, is EAGVTQSPTHLIKTRGQQATLRCSPISGHTSVYWYQQALGLGLQFLLWYDEGEERNRGNFPPRFSGRQFPNYSSELNVNALELEDSALYLCASSQQTGATIYFGEGSWLTVV.

The CDR3 coding sequence is TGCGCCAGCAGCTTGGCCGGGACAGCCAACACTGAAGCTTTCTTT. This gives the protein CASSLAGTANTEAFF. This chain uses TRBV5-1 with TRBJ1-1; 7 bases map to TRBD1. With 0 bases clipped from V and 2 bases from J, the junction kept 4 bases outside the gene matches. The CDR3 totals 15 residues. The germline V gene has CDR1 SGHRS and CDR2 YFSETQ.

The CDR3 reads CASSPRVSANTEAFF. The CDR3 DNA sequence: TGTGCCAGCAGCCCGAGGGTCTCGGCGAACACTGAAGCTTTCTTT. This sequence joins TRBV13 and TRBJ1-1; D remains unclear. V lost 5 bases, J lost 1 base, and 14 bases lay in between. CDR1 and CDR2 from the germline V gene are PRHDT and FYEKMQ (reference sequence). CDR3 length: 15 amino acids.

This clone has only one observation. This chain links TRBV7-2 with TRBJ1-2; 7 bases line up with TRBD1. V gave up 1 base and J gave up 0 bases; unmatched junction bases: 2. The CDR3 sequence is 15 residues long. The V gene's germline CDR1 is SGHTA and CDR2 FQGNSA. The CDR3 reads CASSLGGTANYGYTF. The CDR3 nucleotides are TGTGCCAGCAGCTTAGGGGGGACAGCTAACTATGGCTACACCTTC.

This clone was seen once. This chain links TRBV7-9 with TRBJ2-5; no firm D call. Trimming pared 5 bases from V and 5 bases from J, leaving 15 bases between. This CDR3 is built from 14 residues. From germline, CDR1 is SEHNR and CDR2 FQNEAQ (reference sequence). CDR3 region: CASSPGVGRETQYF. CDR3 coding DNA: TGTGCCAGCAGCCCAGGAGTGGGCAGGGAGACCCAGTACTTC.

Comment on this clone: One end of the junction is discordant with germline, which a read error may explain. The same CDR3 is also encoded by other DNA sequences in this sample. The chain links TRBV11-2 to TRBJ1-2, with D possibly matching TRBD1 (5 bases). The CDR3 extends over 17 amino acids. Germline CDR1 is SGHAT and CDR2 is FQNNGV. The CDR3 DNA follows: TGTGCCAGCAGCTTGAGGGACGGCCCCACCTTAGACTACGGCTACACCTTC. Its translation is CASSLRDGPTLDYGYTF.

V gene TRBV23-1 combines with J gene TRBJ2-2; 12 bases are shared with TRBD2. TRBV23-1 is an ORF, with its function uncertain. The CDR3 consists of 17 residues. The V and J ends lost 2 bases and 0 bases, in that order; junction bases with no gene match: 1. CDR3 nucleotide sequence: TGCGCCAGCAGTCAACTAGCGGGGGGGCCGAACACCGGGGAGCTGTTTTTT. Its translation: CASSQLAGGPNTGELFF.

The chain joins TRBV27 to TRBJ2-3; no definite D call. From germline, CDR1 is MNHEY and CDR2 SMNVEV (reference sequence). Trimming removed 5 bases at V and 0 bases at J, with 24 bases between. The CDR3 extends over 19 amino acids. Here the CDR3 reads CASSLFPGPGPNSTDTQYF. DNA for the CDR3: TGTGCCAGCAGTCTTTTCCCGGGTCCCGGCCCGAATAGCACAGATACGCAGTATTTT.

The chain joins TRBV6-5 to TRBJ1-1; D remains ambiguous. V was trimmed by 6 bases and J by 7 bases, leaving 18 bases between them. This CDR3 has 14 amino acids. Germline lookup yields CDR1 MNHEY and CDR2 SVGAGI. CDR3 in amino acids: CASSRDGGVFEAFF. The CDR3 nucleotides read TGTGCCAGCAGCCGCGACGGTGGAGTCTTTGAAGCTTTCTTT.

V gene TRBV6-5 combines with J gene TRBJ1-2; the D gene is possibly TRBD1 (6 bases). The CDR3 consists of 12 residues. Trimming cost V 4 bases and J 4 bases, with 7 bases left between them. The V gene's germline CDR1 is MNHEY and CDR2 SVGAGI. CDR3 sequence (DNA): TGTGCCAGCAGTTCAGGGGTCTATGGCTACACCTTC. The encoded protein is CASSSGVYGYTF.

The chain combines TRBV10-3 with TRBJ1-1; D is unclear. Germline V gene lookup returns CDR1 ENHRY and CDR2 SYGVKD. The CDR3 sequence is 14 residues long. V gave up 4 bases and J gave up 5 bases, with 14 bases separating them. In DNA, the CDR3 is TGTGCCATCAGTGCCGAAGCCGGGCGGACTGAAGCTTTCTTT. Its protein product is CAISAEAGRTEAFF.

The chain couples TRBV15 to TRBJ2-1; D is unresolved. Germline CDR1 is LNHNV and CDR2 is YYDKDF (reference sequence). This CDR3 has 14 amino acids. V shed 5 bases and J shed 9 bases, with 17 bases lying between them. The CDR3 loop reads CATSRVSGLGEQFF. The CDR3 DNA follows: TGTGCCACCAGCCGGGTCTCGGGCCTGGGTGAGCAGTTCTTC.

This clone was seen once. J is TRBJ1-2 and V is TRBV10-3; unclear D gene. This CDR3 is 14 amino acids long. Germline-derived CDR1 and CDR2 are ENHRY and SYGVKD. The ends were cut back, 3 bases at V and 4 bases at J, with 12 bases in the middle. Here the CDR3 reads CAISDSSGLYGYTF. CDR3 nucleotides: TGTGCCATCAGTGACTCCAGTGGGCTCTATGGCTACACCTTC.

The chain employs TRBV14 and TRBJ2-6; D call uncertain. The germline CDR1 and CDR2 sequences are SGHDN and FVKESK. CDR3 size: 12 residues. V lost 6 bases and J lost 4, with 4 bases in between. CDR3 nucleotides: TGTGCCAGCAGACTAGGGGCCAACGTCCTGACTTTC. This gives the protein CASRLGANVLTF.